Detailed here is one T cell receptor beta chain. The clone's antigen remains unknown. Base quality data are lacking; no much larger clone is found one base away. This record comes from a study of blood T cell repertoires in COVID-19 (dated by TCRdb to 2019 to 2021). Study-wide context: Collaborator samples came from the United States, Italy and Spain and covered acute and convalescent phases of COVID-19. The material from the prospective study consisted of cDNA or gDNA derived from T cells, B-cell-depleted T cells, or PBMCs. Subjects who had been exposed to COVID-19, were actively infected with it, or had recovered from it provided the deeply sampled blood TCRbeta repertoires that made up the dataset. The repertoires were made available in a free public database intended to serve as a resource for research on the immune response to SARS-CoV-2. Samples came from the ongoing ImmuneRACE study (first 160 participants) plus 1,254 subjects from 6 global collaborators. Nearly every sample came with metadata listing a de-identified subject ID, COVID-19 status, age in years and sex. Where HLA class I and class II types were available, the types were taken from metadata supplied by the sample provider, not from assay-based typing.

The immunoSEQ Assay, a bias-controlled multiplex PCR, was used to amplify TCRbeta CDR3 regions from genomic DNA. On the authors' methods: The number of nucleated cells in each sample was estimated from the amplification of reference gene primers within the assay. Sequence reads were collapsed and filtered to measure the absolute abundance of every unique TCRbeta CDR3 rearrangement. For each sample, productive Simpson clonality was calculated as the square root of Simpson's diversity index over productive rearrangements. As stored in TCRdb, this immuneACCESS dataset retains in-frame rearrangements with V and J assigned. A fraction of the clones does not appear; measured against another copy, unresolved V genes explain less than half of the discrepancy, and the remainder lacks a known reason. The D gene and trimming were derived from the DNA, and the V and J assignments and clone size from that table. This sample gives more than 250,000 clones in total; 84% of them show up just once. The ten largest clonotypes hold around 7.8% of the sample.

At the junction V is shortened by 0 bases and J by 2 bases; bases outside the gene matches: 2. Including the terminal cysteine and phenylalanine, the CDR3 comprises 15 residues. Only the CDR3 region is kept as DNA, spanning 45 bases read in frame from base 1. The germline V gene encodes CDR1 SGHRS and CDR2 YFSETQ. Collaborating institutions collected whole blood in K2EDTA tubes following their own protocols. For TCRbeta analysis, collaborator samples were shipped as frozen whole blood, as isolated PBMCs, or as DNA extracted from either sample type. Results the study describes overall, beyond this receptor: Clinical and demographic metadata were provided uncurated, with the amount varying by source and participant.

What was sequenced was peripheral blood. The sequence was collected from a human donor in a cohort sampled during active COVID-19. The chain joins TRBV5-1 to TRBJ2-7; 10 bases in the junction line up with TRBD2. The CDR3 reads CASSLDSGRAYEQYF. The DNA sequence is given as TGCGCCAGCAGCTTGGACAGCGGGAGGGCCTACGAGCAGTACTTC.